The next 5 T cell receptor beta chains were all read from a single sample in a study of cytomegalovirus exposure and HLA in healthy donors. Researchers ran the PCR with 60 Vbeta and 13 Jbeta primers. Sequencing was performed with immunoSEQ multiplex PCR; in TCRdb, only in-frame clones are kept and a portion is missing. The sample has over 100,000 clones, 8.5% to 10% seen once; the top ten hold under 5.5%. Source material: PBMCs. The receptors were gathered from a man aged 35 to 55 in good health and CMV-seronegative.

The rearrangement links TRBV4-3 to TRBJ1-4; tentative D call: TRBD1 (6 bases). This CDR3 is 15 amino acids long. Germline assignment: CDR1 LGHNA and CDR2 YSLEER. The V end was cut by 5 bases, the J end by 8 bases, with 18 bases between. The chain's CDR3 is CASSRDTGAREKLFF. For the CDR3, the DNA is TGCGCCAGCAGCAGGGACACTGGGGCTAGGGAAAAACTGTTTTTT.

This clone was counted only a few times. V is TRBV27 and J is TRBJ2-7; 10 positions agree with TRBD1. CDR3 length: 16 residues. V lost 5 bases and J lost 3; bases outside the gene matches: 10. Germline V gene data show CDR1 as MNHEY and CDR2 as SMNVEV (reference sequence). CDR3 residues: CASSPTPGTGVYEQYF. CDR3 DNA sequence: TGTGCCAGCAGTCCCACCCCCGGGACAGGGGTCTACGAGCAGTACTTC.

The V call is TRBV7-2, the J call TRBJ1-1; D remains unclear. CDR1 is SGHTA and CDR2 is FQGNSA in the germline V gene. V was cut by 5 bases and J by 1 base, with 11 bases left in between. The CDR3 covers 14 residues. CDR3 sequence (DNA): TGTGCCAGCAGCCGGGGTATGGCGAACACTGAAGCTTTCTTT. Amino acid sequence: CASSRGMANTEAFF.

Details on this clone: Other DNA sequences in the same sample also yield this CDR3. The V gene is TRBV19, the J gene TRBJ1-2; possibly TRBD1 for D (5 bases). In germline, CDR1 is LNHDA, CDR2 SQIVND (reference sequence). V lost 5 bases to trimming and J lost 4 bases, with 14 bases between them. CDR3 length: 14 residues. CDR3: CASSSPGGGYGYTF. The CDR3 coding sequence is TGTGCCAGTAGTTCTCCGGGGGGAGGCTATGGCTACACCTTC.

Remarks on this clone: Additional DNA sequences in this sample encode the identical CDR3. The V and J genes are TRBV11-2 and TRBJ1-2, with D unresolved. The germline V gene has CDR1 SGHAT and CDR2 FQNNGV. The V end was cut by 3 bases, the J end by 8 bases, with 7 bases between. The CDR3 has 11 amino acids. The DNA of the CDR3 is TGTGCCAGCAGCTTTAGAGGGGGCTACACCTTC. Protein product: CASSFRGGYTF.